This T cell receptor beta chain was sequenced in a study of regulatory T cells in long-lasting Graves disease. Arm-PCR with iRepertoire HTBI primers amplified the CDR3 regions for these TCR beta libraries. TCRdb re-derived calls from the multiplex PCR reads in MiXCR, one entry per CDR3 protein. Found here are fewer than 600,000 distinct CDR3 sequences, around a fifth of them singletons; the top ten hold around 14%. CDR1 and CDR2 (germline): KGHDR, SFDVKD. Trimming cost V 1 base and J 0 bases; bases outside gene matches: 2. CDR3 length: 18 residues. As to time point: persistent/refractory GD, antithyroid drugs over 5 years with positive TRAb. PBMC RNA was the source of the TCR library. Patient provenance is recorded as an endocrinology department in Xi'an, China. Study-wide results and limits: Persistent disease showed a preference for TRBV28, TRBJ1-2 and TRBJ2-5. Reduced TCR diversity was observed in persistent Graves' patients versus newly diagnosed patients.

This clonotype was recorded once. Its specificity is unknown. This TCR came from a female donor with Graves disease. The sequencing used peripheral blood mononuclear cells (PBMCs), collected when the disease was refractory, from a patient treated with antithyroid drugs. J is TRBJ2-2 and V is TRBV24-1; TRBD2 matches at 12 bases. DNA for the CDR3: TGTGCCACCAGTGATTTTGGACTAGCGGGGTCGAACACCGGGGAGCTGTTTTTT. As protein: CATSDFGLAGSNTGELFF.